This T cell receptor (beta chain) is from a study of CD8+ T cells in alopecia areata. Specified treatment: oral pan-JAK inhibitor, 5-10 mg twice daily. Following RNA extraction, reverse transcription yielded cDNA that acted as the sequencing template. Assay used: immunoSEQ multiplex PCR; TCRdb lists only in-frame clones, some missing. This sample has under 350,000 clones, with more than 45% found just once. The CDR3 loop spans 16 amino acids. The V and J ends lost 2 bases and 5 bases, in that order; junction bases with no gene match: 11. The germline V gene encodes CDR1 MGHRA and CDR2 YSYEKL. Sample: CD4+ T cells sorted from blood, taken at week 24, from a patient treated with tofacitinib. This chain joins TRBV4-1 and TRBJ1-1, with 7 bases matching TRBD1. This receptor was taken from a human donor with alopecia areata. The CDR3 is CASSQPIQGRRTEAFF. CDR3 sequence (DNA): TGCGCCAGCAGCCAACCAATACAGGGGAGACGTACTGAAGCTTTCTTT.